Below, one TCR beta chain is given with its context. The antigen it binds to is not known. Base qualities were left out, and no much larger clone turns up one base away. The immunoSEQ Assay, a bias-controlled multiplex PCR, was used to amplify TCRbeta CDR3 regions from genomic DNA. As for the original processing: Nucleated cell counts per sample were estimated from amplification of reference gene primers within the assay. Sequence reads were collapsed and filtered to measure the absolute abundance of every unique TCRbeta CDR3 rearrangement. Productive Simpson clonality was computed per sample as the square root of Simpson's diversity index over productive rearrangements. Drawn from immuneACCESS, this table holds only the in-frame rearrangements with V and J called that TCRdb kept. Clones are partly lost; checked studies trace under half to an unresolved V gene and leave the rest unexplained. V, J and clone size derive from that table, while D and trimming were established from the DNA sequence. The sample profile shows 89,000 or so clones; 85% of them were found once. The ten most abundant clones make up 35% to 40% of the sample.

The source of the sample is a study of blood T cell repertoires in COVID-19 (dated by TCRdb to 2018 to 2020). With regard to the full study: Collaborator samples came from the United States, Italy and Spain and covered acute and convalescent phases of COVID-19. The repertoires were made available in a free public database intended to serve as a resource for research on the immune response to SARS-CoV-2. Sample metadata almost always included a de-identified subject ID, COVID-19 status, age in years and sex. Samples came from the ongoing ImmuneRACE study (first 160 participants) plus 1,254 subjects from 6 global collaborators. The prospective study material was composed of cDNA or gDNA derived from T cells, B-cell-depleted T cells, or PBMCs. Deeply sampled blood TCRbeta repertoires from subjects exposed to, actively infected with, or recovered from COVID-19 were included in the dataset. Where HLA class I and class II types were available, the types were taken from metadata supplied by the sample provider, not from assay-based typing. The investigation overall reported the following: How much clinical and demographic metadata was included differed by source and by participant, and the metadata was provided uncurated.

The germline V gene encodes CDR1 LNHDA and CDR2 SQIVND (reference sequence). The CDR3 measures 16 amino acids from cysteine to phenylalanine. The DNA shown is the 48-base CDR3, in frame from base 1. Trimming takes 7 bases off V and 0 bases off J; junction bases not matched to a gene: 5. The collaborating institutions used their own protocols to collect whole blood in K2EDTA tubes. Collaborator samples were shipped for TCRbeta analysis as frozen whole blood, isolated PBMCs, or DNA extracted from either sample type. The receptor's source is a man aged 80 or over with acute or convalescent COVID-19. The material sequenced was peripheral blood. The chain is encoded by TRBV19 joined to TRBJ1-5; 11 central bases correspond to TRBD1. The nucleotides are TGTGCCAGTACCGCGGGACAGGGGGTTAGCAATCAGCCCCAGCATTTT. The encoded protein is CASTAGQGVSNQPQHF.